The entry below describes one T cell receptor (beta chain). This clonotype occurred a few times. The antigen it recognizes is unknown. Base qualities are missing; no much larger clone stands one base away. This entry belongs to a study of T-cell memory formation after mild COVID-19 (dated by TCRdb to about 2021). For context, the study as a whole: Most TCR sequence clusters were specific to one of the two donors. Longitudinal TCRalpha and TCRbeta repertoire sequencing tracked T-cell clones expanding and contracting after mild COVID-19 in a couple of donors. The cohort was made up of two young adult volunteers, one female and one male, who were previously healthy.

From a lookup of the germline V gene, CDR1 and CDR2 are SGHTA and FQGNSA. Inclusive of the bounding cysteine and phenylalanine, the CDR3 is 15 residues long. Of all the DNA, just the CDR3 is kept, 45 bases in frame from base 1. The junction carries 9 bases between V and J, which are trimmed by 1 base and 0 bases respectively. The paper as a whole reports these results and caveats: Clones that contracted from day 15 to 85 showed balanced CD4/CD8 phenotypes, whereas a second wave of clones that expanded from day 15 to 37 leaned towards CD4+. SARS-CoV-2 specificity of the second-wave clones peaking on day 37 was not confirmed. Contracting CD4+ clones turned up mainly in the CM and EM memory subsets, whereas EMRA was where CD8+ clones were enriched. The detection of some responding clones in pre-infection memory suggests that pre-existing cross-reactive memory T cells joined the SARS-CoV-2 response. The study included only a couple of mild cases, and larger cohorts that include severe cases with pre-infection samples were judged to be necessary.

Sequenced using an Illumina NovaSeq 6000. TCRalpha and TCRbeta cDNA libraries were constructed by 5'RACE with constant-segment primers, with sample barcodes and unique molecular identifiers being introduced. Trizol reagent was used to extract RNA from every sample. Amplification of the libraries took two PCR steps, and the second step added a second sample barcode plus Illumina TruSeq adapters. Libraries were sequenced on an Illumina NovaSeq with 2 x 150 bp paired-end reads. The study's processing was this. Demultiplexing of reads and collapsing into UMI-guided consensus sequences were performed with migec v1.2.7. Using mixcr v2.1.11, the UMI consensuses were aligned to TRA and TRB V and J templates and assembled into clonotypes. Expanded or contracted clonotypes were those called significant by both edgeR and NoisET, with noise models trained on biological replicates. For edgeR calls, the thresholds were a false discovery rate-adjusted p below 0.01 and a log2 fold-change of 1. PCA with hierarchical clustering of max-normalized trajectories of the 1000 most abundant clonotypes was used as exploratory dynamics analysis. Separately sequenced CD4+ and CD8+ repertoires were used to assign the CD4 or CD8 phenotype of responding clones. TCRdb reanalyzed the raw reads on its own, using fastp at Q25 for trimming and MiXCR for clone calling, and kept in-frame beta chains. Each record represents a unique CDR3 protein, reported with the most common genes and DNA among its rows. The V and J calls follow TCRdb's processing rather than the paper's. The sample table lists roughly 350,000 distinct CDR3 sequences, around 15% of them with a count of one. Clones ranked in the top ten supply roughly 20% of the sample.

PBMCs were isolated by Ficoll-Paque density gradient centrifugation. The receptor's source is a man aged 18 to 29 who had mild COVID-19 (a few samples of this study predate the infection). The sample titles of this study are shuffled in the database, so cell type and time point are left out; the donor was told from shared clones. The rearrangement combines TRBV7-2 with TRBJ1-2, with no D gene named confidently. Specimen: PBMCs or a T cell subset sorted from them (not recorded which). The CDR3 amino acid sequence is: CASSLVGSSNYGYTF. The DNA is as follows: TGTGCCAGCAGCTTAGTCGGCAGTTCTAACTATGGCTACACCTTC.